This passage covers 18 T cell receptor beta chains from one sample sequenced in a study of blood T cell repertoires in COVID-19 (dated by TCRdb to the early 2020s). Receptors were amplified or captured by the immunoSEQ multiplex PCR assay. TCRdb stores this immuneACCESS table with in-frame sequences only. Part of the clones is absent; in the studies checked, under half of the shortfall reflects unresolved V genes, and no reason is known for the rest. Recorded for this sample are 150,000 to 200,000 clones; about 80% of them occurred a single time. The top ten clonotypes cover around 9.9% of the sample. Material for sequencing was peripheral blood. The receptor set was obtained from a man between 70 and 80 years old with active or convalescent COVID-19.

V and J are TRBV29-1 and TRBJ2-7, with TRBD1 identical over 12 bases. The CDR3 covers 16 residues. Germline V gives CDR1 SQVTM, CDR2 ANQGSEA. Trimming removed 1 base from V and 2 bases from J; junction bases left unmatched: 6. DNA for the CDR3: TGCAGCGTTGAAGCCCCGGGACAGGGGGCGACCTACGAGCAGTACTTC. It codes for CSVEAPGQGATYEQYF.

In its sample, this clone was seen a few times. The chain has TRBV5-4 and TRBJ2-7, with a weak D call TRBD1 (5 bases). CDR1 is SGHNT and CDR2 is YYREEE in the germline V gene (reference sequence). Trimming stripped 0 bases from V and 5 bases from J, with 9 bases between. The CDR3 contains 13 residues. The CDR3: CASSLGQNHEQYF. The CDR3 DNA is TGTGCCAGCAGCTTGGGACAGAACCACGAGCAGTACTTC. The full variable domain, completed using reference TRBV5-4 and TRBJ2-7, is ETGVTQSPTHLIKTRGQQVTLRCSSQSGHNTVSWYQQALGQGPQFIFQYYREEENGRGNFPPRFSGLQFPNYSSELNVNALELDDSALYLCASSLGQNHEQYFGPGTRLTVT.

The CDR3 DNA follows: TGTGCCAGCAGTGAGACACAGGGGCGTCAGCCCCAGCATTTT. It yields the protein CASSETQGRQPQHF. The chain carries TRBV6-1 and TRBJ1-5, with TRBD1 identical over 7 bases. This CDR3 has 14 residues. Germline assignment: CDR1 MNHNS and CDR2 SASEGT. J lost 6 bases, V lost 3 bases, and 5 bases had no gene match.

The genes are TRBV7-6 and TRBJ2-7; TRBD2 matches 9 bases. V lost 5 bases and J lost 2; bases outside the gene matches: 10. This CDR3 has 16 amino acids. Germline assignment: CDR1 SGHVS and CDR2 FNYEAQ. The CDR3 DNA reads TGTGCCAGCAGCCCAGCGGGGGGCCCACCCCCCTACGAGCAGTACTTC. Amino acids: CASSPAGGPPPYEQYF.

J is TRBJ1-5 and V is TRBV19; D unresolved. Germline assignment: CDR1 LNHDA and CDR2 SQIVND (reference sequence). The CDR3 covers 14 residues. V lost 4 bases to trimming and J lost 5 bases, with 12 bases between them. The CDR3 spells CASSKYNNDQPQHF. The CDR3 DNA reads TGTGCCAGTAGTAAGTACAACAACGATCAGCCCCAGCATTTT.

J is TRBJ2-3 and V is TRBV6-5; D is perhaps TRBD2 (6 bases). This CDR3 region has 16 residues. CDR1 and CDR2 from the germline V gene are MNHEY and SVGAGI. V was cut by 0 bases and J by 2 bases, with 12 bases left in between. CDR3 nucleotide sequence: TGTGCCAGCAGTTACTCCCGGGGGTCCGTCACAGATACGCAGTATTTT. Protein product: CASSYSRGSVTDTQYF.

The CDR3 region has the DNA TGCAGTGCTAGAGATCAAAATGGCTACACCTTC. It specifies CSARDQNGYTF. The chain recombines TRBV20-1 with TRBJ1-2; D is undetermined. Trimming pared 0 bases from V and 6 bases from J, leaving 5 bases between. Germline V lookup: CDR1 DFQATT, CDR2 SNEGSKA (reference sequence). The CDR3 is made up of 11 amino acids.

The chain is built from TRBV6-4 and TRBJ1-2; D gene ambiguous. V was cut by 2 bases and J by 5 bases, with 9 bases left in between. The CDR3 runs 13 residues. Germline V gives CDR1 MRHNA, CDR2 SNTAGT. DNA for the CDR3: TGTGCCAGCAGTGACGGAGGTAGATATGGCTACACCTTC. This translates into CASSDGGRYGYTF.

This sequence joins TRBV6-5 and TRBJ1-2, with D possibly matching TRBD1 (6 bases). V was clipped by 6 bases and J by 2 bases, with 10 bases between them. The CDR3 is 13 residues long. CDR1 is MNHEY and CDR2 is SVGAGI in the germline V gene. CDR3 sequence reads: CASRTGRNYGYTF. For the CDR3, the DNA is TGTGCCAGCAGGACAGGCCGCAACTATGGCTACACCTTC.

This clone was detected only once. The chain joins TRBV29-1 to TRBJ1-4; D remains unclear. CDR1 and CDR2 (germline): SQVTM, ANQGSEA. The CDR3 spans 14 residues. Trimming took off 8 bases at V and 4 bases at J, with 17 bases between the two ends. CDR3 bases: TGCAGCTACACCCCGACGGGGAGTAATGAAAAACTGTTTTTT. This encodes CSYTPTGSNEKLFF.

The chain uses TRBV6-1 and TRBJ1-2, with 8 bases matching TRBD1. CDR1 MNHNS and CDR2 SASEGT come from the germline V gene. The CDR3 is made up of 16 amino acids. The junction had 12 bases not matched to a gene; V was cut back by 2 bases and J by 7 bases. The CDR3 sequence: CASSEIRADRVFGYTF. The CDR3, as DNA: TGTGCCAGCAGTGAAATCAGGGCGGACAGGGTGTTTGGCTACACCTTC.

The V call is TRBV11-3, the J call TRBJ2-7; possible D gene TRBD1, 5 bases. CDR1 is SGHNT and CDR2 is YENEEA in the germline V gene. The CDR3 totals 14 residues. V shed 6 bases and J shed 7 bases, with 19 bases lying between them. The CDR3 DNA follows: TGTGCCAGCAGTCTGGGCTCCACGTCAGGGGAGCAGTACTTC. As protein: CASSLGSTSGEQYF.

V is TRBV15 and J is TRBJ2-2; D possibly corresponds to TRBD2 (5 bases). V was shortened by 0 bases and J by 5 bases, with 13 bases between the two germline ends. This CDR3 spans 16 amino acids. Per germline, CDR1 LNHNV and CDR2 YYDKDF (reference sequence). CDR3 DNA sequence: TGTGCCACCAGCAGAGAGGAGGCCTGGGATACCGGGGAGCTGTTTTTT. Its translation is CATSREEAWDTGELFF.

This chain links TRBV2 with TRBJ1-2; 11 nucleotides agree with TRBD1. CDR1 is SNHLY, CDR2 FYNNEI, per germline. With 5 bases clipped from V and 2 bases from J, the junction kept 7 bases outside the gene matches. The CDR3 has 16 amino acids. The CDR3 sequence: CASSRDRGTLNYGYTF. The CDR3, as DNA: TGTGCCAGCAGTCGGGACAGGGGGACTTTAAACTATGGCTACACCTTC. Full variable domain (missing parts from reference TRBV2 and TRBJ1-2): EPEVTQTPSHQVTQMGQEVILRCVPISNHLYFYWYRQILGQKVEFLVSFYNNEISEKSEIFDDQFSVERPDGSNFTLKIRSTKLEDSAMYFCASSRDRGTLNYGYTFGSGTRLTVV.

This clone was detected a few times. V and J are TRBV2 and TRBJ1-1; 8 nucleotides line up with TRBD1. This CDR3 spans 14 amino acids. Trimming took 7 bases from V and 0 from J; bases not matched to a gene: 4. Germline V gives CDR1 SNHLY, CDR2 FYNNEI. Here the CDR3 reads CASTRQGLNTEAFF. The CDR3 DNA reads as TGTGCCAGCACCAGACAGGGGTTGAACACTGAAGCTTTCTTT.

V is TRBV6-2 or TRBV6-3 and J is TRBJ2-7; 13 bases align to TRBD2. This CDR3 spans 16 amino acids. V was pared by 5 bases and J by 7 bases, with 11 bases of the junction left unmatched. Germline assignment: CDR1 MNHEY and CDR2 SVGEGT. Here the CDR3 DNA reads TGTGCCAGCAGTAAACCGGGACTAGCGGGACAGAGTGAGCAGTACTTC. It is translated as CASSKPGLAGQSEQYF.

This clone has more than one count but fewer than ten. V usage is TRBV7-2 and J usage is TRBJ1-6; possible D gene TRBD1, 6 bases. This CDR3 is built from 15 residues. Germline CDR1 is SGHTA and CDR2 is FQGNSA. V was pared by 1 base and J by 3 bases, with 7 bases between. The CDR3 protein is CASSLGTDYNSPLHF. The CDR3 DNA is TGTGCCAGCAGCTTAGGGACAGACTATAATTCACCCCTCCACTTT.

The chain uses TRBV6-5 and TRBJ2-7; TRBD1 aligns across 7 bases. The germline V gene encodes CDR1 MNHEY and CDR2 SVGAGI. V shed 11 bases, J shed 2 bases, and the junction held 12 bases outside the gene matches. This CDR3 has 14 residues. The CDR3 sequence is CAGVPGQPPYEQYF. The CDR3 region has the DNA TGTGCCGGGGTTCCGGGACAGCCTCCCTACGAGCAGTACTTC.